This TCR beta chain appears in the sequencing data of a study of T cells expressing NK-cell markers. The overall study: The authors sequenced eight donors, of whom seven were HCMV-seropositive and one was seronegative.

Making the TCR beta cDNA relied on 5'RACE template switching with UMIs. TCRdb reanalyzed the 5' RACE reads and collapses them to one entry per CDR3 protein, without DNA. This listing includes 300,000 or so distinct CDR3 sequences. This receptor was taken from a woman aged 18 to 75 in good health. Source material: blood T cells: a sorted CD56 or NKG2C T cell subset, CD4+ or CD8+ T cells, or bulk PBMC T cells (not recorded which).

The CDR3 loop reads CASNDGGLGQDGEGTDTQYF. The chain uses TRBV10-1 and TRBJ2-3; TCRdb calls TRBD1, which cannot be checked without DNA. The CDR3 covers 20 residues. CDR1 is WNHNN and CDR2 is SYGVQD in the germline V gene (reference sequence).